This entry features one T cell receptor beta chain sequence. Antigen unknown. The template for TCR beta VDJ and CDR3 sequence profiling was genomic DNA. TCRdb reprocessed the reads via MiXCR and lists one record per CDR3 protein. Of hundreds of thousands of distinct CDR3 sequences in the sample, more than 40% were seen once. The data belong to a study of CD8+CD57+ T cells in acquired aplastic anemia. Across the whole study: Each DNA sample taken from sorted CD4+ and CD8+ cells came to 3 to 4 ug on average. Study results and caveats: Patients and controls shared roughly 30 CD8+ CDR3 sequences, which appeared highly expressed in patients and within their immunodominant clones.

CD8+CD57+ cell expansion had been shown by flow cytometry in patients chosen for sequencing. Diagnosis of severe acquired aplastic anemia applied to all patients. None of the patients had been given any therapy when their blood was sampled. Germline V lookup: CDR1 MNHEY, CDR2 SVGAGI. The V end lost 0 bases, the J end lost 1 base, and 9 bases lay between the germline ends. The CDR3 is 15 amino acids. The sequenced sample was sorted CD4+, CD8+, or CD8+CD57+ T cells (not recorded which) from PBMCs. The chain uses TRBV6-5 and TRBJ1-1; D remains ambiguous. This clonotype was obtained from a human donor with aplastic anemia. CDR3 amino acids: CASSYSYSGNTEAFF. CDR3 nucleotides: TGTGCCAGCAGTTACTCTTACTCTGGGAACACTGAAGCTTTCTTT.